This is a list of T cell receptor beta chains from one sample in a study of PD-1 blockade in classical Hodgkin lymphoma. Sequenced by immunoSEQ multiplex PCR; TCRdb stores in-frame clones only, minus some. The sample contains 45,000 to 50,000 clones, roughly 75% of which appear only once. Sequencing used peripheral blood mononuclear cells (PBMCs), obtained before the second cycle of nivolumab. These receptors all stem from a human donor with classical Hodgkin lymphoma. CDR3s include the opening cysteine and the closing phenylalanine or tryptophan. D genes are given only for firm matches. For some rows the clone size is stated as once, few or many, or as a class when expanded; others skip it.

abundance	j_gene	d_gene	v_gene	CDR3nt	CDR3aa
.	TRBJ2-5	TRBD2	TRBV5-5	TGTGCCAGCAGCAGACGCGGGACTAGCGGGAGCGAGACCCAGTACTTC	CASSRRGTSGSETQYF
.	TRBJ2-3	TRBD2	TRBV5-4	TGTGCCAGCAGCTCGACTAGCGGGACGACAGATACGCAGTATTTT	CASSSTSGTTDTQYF
.	TRBJ1-2	TRBD1	TRBV29-1	TGCAGCGTTGAAGACGGTGACTACAGGGGCCATGGCTACACCTTC	CSVEDGDYRGHGYTF
.	TRBJ2-3	.	TRBV29-1	TGCAGCGTTGAAGCTGTAAGGCTTACTCATACGCAGTATTTT	CSVEAVRLTHTQYF
once	TRBJ2-7	.	TRBV7-2	TGTGCCAGCAGCTTAGATCCGGGCTACGAGCAGTACTTC	CASSLDPGYEQYF
.	TRBJ1-5	.	TRBV7-2	TGTGCCAGCAGCCATTGGGACTCCAAGGGTCAGCCCCAGCATTTT	CASSHWDSKGQPQHF
.	TRBJ1-5	.	TRBV15	TGTGCCACCAGCAGAGAGGTACACAATCAGCCCCAGCATTTT	CATSREVHNQPQHF
.	TRBJ2-4	.	TRBV19	TGTGCCAGTAGTATCGTCCGTGGACAGGGAGGGGTTATAGCCAAAAACATTCAGTACTTC	CASSIVRGQGGVIAKNIQYF
.	TRBJ1-1	.	TRBV28	TGTGCCAGCAGTCTCACCGCCCGGGTCAGTCACTTT	CASSLTARVSHF
.	TRBJ1-2	TRBD1	TRBV5-3	TGTGCCAAAGAGACCCGGACAGGGGGCTATGGCTACACCTTC	CAKETRTGGYGYTF
.	TRBJ1-5	.	TRBV30	TGTGCCTGGAGTCCCGGGGCAGGTCAGCCCCAGCATTTT	CAWSPGAGQPQHF
.	TRBJ2-7	TRBD1	TRBV6-5	TGTGCCAGCAGAATGGGACAGCTCTCCTACGAGCAGTACTTC	CASRMGQLSYEQYF
.	TRBJ2-2	TRBD2	TRBV7-7	TGTGCCAGCAGCCCGTATAGCGGGGGCTACACCGGGGAGCTGTTTTTT	CASSPYSGGYTGELFF
.	TRBJ1-1	.	TRBV9	TGTGCCAGCAGCGTAGCTTGGGGGTACACTGAAGCTTTCTTT	CASSVAWGYTEAFF
medium-sized	TRBJ1-1	.	TRBV7-3	TGTGCCAGCAGCCCGGGCCTTCTGGGGACTGAAGCTTTCTTT	CASSPGLLGTEAFF
few	TRBJ2-1	.	TRBV27	TGTGCCAGCTCGTTCCGGGACCTCAGGGAGCAGTTCTTC	CASSFRDLREQFF
few	TRBJ2-7	TRBD2	TRBV11-2	TGTGCCAGCAGAAGACTAGCGGAAACCTACGAGCAGTACTTC	CASRRLAETYEQYF
.	TRBJ2-2	TRBD2	TRBV10-3	TGTGCCATCAGTGACCCCGCACTAGCGGGTGCCCCGAACACCGGGGAGCTGTTTTTT	CAISDPALAGAPNTGELFF
many	TRBJ1-4	.	TRBV5-1	TGCGCCAGCAGCCCGGGACCCCAACCCCGCGGTGAAAAACTGTTTTTT	CASSPGPQPRGEKLFF
.	TRBJ1-3	.	TRBV6-6	TGTGCCAGTATGGATAGCTCTGGAAACACCATATATTTT	CASMDSSGNTIYF
.	TRBJ2-3	.	TRBV6-6	TGTGCCTGCGCTGGCAGGACAGATACGCAGTATTTT	CACAGRTDTQYF
.	TRBJ2-5	TRBD1	TRBV7-2	TGTGCCAGCAGCAACAGGGGGGAGACCCAGTACTTC	CASSNRGETQYF
.	TRBJ2-7	.	TRBV7-2	TGTGCCAGCAGCTTAGCGGGATCCCCCTACGAGCAGTACTTC	CASSLAGSPYEQYF
.	TRBJ2-6	.	TRBV7-2	TGTGCCAGCAGCTTACCAGTCTCTGGGGCCAACGTCCTGACTTTC	CASSLPVSGANVLTF
once	TRBJ1-2	.	TRBV18	TGTGCCAGCTCCTCAGGGGCCGCCGGACCAACCTATGGCTACACCTTC	CASSSGAAGPTYGYTF
.	TRBJ1-1	.	TRBV19	TGTGCCGCACGACAAGGCTATGAAGCTTTCTTT	CAARQGYEAFF
.	TRBJ2-3	.	TRBV11-3	TGTGCCAGCAGTCGACTAGATGGTACGCAGTATTTT	CASSRLDGTQYF
.	TRBJ1-1	.	TRBV7-9	TGCGCCAGCAGCCAAGACAGTGGGGCTGAAGCTTTCTTT	CASSQDSGAEAFF
.	TRBJ1-2	.	TRBV4-3	TGCGCCAGCAGCCAAGGGTTTGAGACGGATGGCTACACCTTC	CASSQGFETDGYTF
.	TRBJ2-2	.	TRBV19	TGTGCCAGTAGTATATCCGGGGAGCTGTTTTTT	CASSISGELFF
.	TRBJ2-3	TRBD1	TRBV30	TGTGCCTTAGCCGGGACAGGGGGAGCGGCAGATACGCAGTATTTT	CALAGTGGAADTQYF
.	TRBJ2-7	TRBD2	TRBV5-1	TGCGCCAGCAGCTTGGGGACTAGCGGGAGCTCCTACGAGCAGTACTTC	CASSLGTSGSSYEQYF
.	TRBJ2-2	.	TRBV19	TGTGCCAGTAGTATTGGTCCAATCACCGGGGAGCTGTTTTTT	CASSIGPITGELFF
.	TRBJ1-2	TRBD1	TRBV29-1	TGCAGCGTTGGGAGACAGGGGGTGGACTATGGCTACACCTTC	CSVGRQGVDYGYTF
once	TRBJ1-1	.	TRBV5-1	TGCGCCAGCAGCTTGGCGGGACTTGGGAACACTGAAGCTTTCTTT	CASSLAGLGNTEAFF
.	TRBJ1-2	TRBD1	TRBV11-2	TGTGCCAGCAGCCCAGGGACAGGGGGTGGCTACACCTTC	CASSPGTGGGYTF
once	TRBJ2-5	.	TRBV10-3	TGTGCCATCAGTGCCCCGTATGAAGAGACCCAGTACTTC	CAISAPYEETQYF
once	TRBJ1-6	.	TRBV7-2	TGTGCCAGCAGCTTAATACGGGGAAATTCACCCCTCCACTTT	CASSLIRGNSPLHF
.	TRBJ2-2	TRBD2	TRBV7-6	TGTGCCAGCAGCTTAGGAAGCGGGAGCTTCACCGGGGAGCTGTTTTTT	CASSLGSGSFTGELFF
.	TRBJ1-3	.	TRBV27	TGTGCCAGCAGTTTACGCGCGTCGGGAAACACCATATATTTT	CASSLRASGNTIYF
.	TRBJ1-3	.	TRBV5-4	TGTGCCAGCAGCTTGGGGGGGGGCTCGACTGGAAACACCATATATTTT	CASSLGGGSTGNTIYF
.	TRBJ2-2	.	TRBV7-2	TGTGCCAGCAGCTTGGGTGCCGGCACCGGGGAGCTGTTTTTT	CASSLGAGTGELFF
.	TRBJ1-2	.	TRBV9	TGTGCCAGCAGCGTAGCAGGGGCGAAATATGGCTACACCTTC	CASSVAGAKYGYTF
.	TRBJ2-7	TRBD2	TRBV6-5	TGTGCCAGCAGTTACCATACCGGGACTAGTCCCCACGAGCAGTACTTC	CASSYHTGTSPHEQYF
.	TRBJ2-7	.	TRBV6-1	TGTGCCAGCAGTTCGGGCGAACGCTCTATATTC	CASSSGERSIF